The source of this TCR beta chain is a study of T cells in Graves' hyperthyroidism and ophthalmopathy. Overall study context: Upon initial diagnosis and before any treatment, peripheral blood was collected. Study findings and constraints: In the blood, most expanded thyroid clonotypes above 0.001 appeared as well.

In the case of this clonotype: As yet, its antigen is unknown.

The CDR3 length is 13 residues. CDR1 and CDR2 (germline): MGHDK, SYGVNS. Trimming cost V 4 bases and J 5 bases, with 12 bases left between them. RNA transcripts yielded amplified TCR beta CDR3 regions. An initial round of RT-PCR targeting the TCR CDR3 relied on the HTBI primer set. One entry per CDR3 protein, called by TCRdb with MiXCR from the multiplex PCR reads. The data hold 600,000 to 800,000 distinct CDR3 sequences, with 30% to 40% observed a single time. Researchers defined stable Graves' hyperthyroidism as no ophthalmopathy progression within 18 months. The chain couples TRBV25-1 to TRBJ2-7; no clear D. The receptor's source is a middle-aged woman with Graves' hyperthyroidism. The material sequenced was blood. The CDR3 DNA reads as TGTGCCAGCAGTGCTCCCCGATACGACGAGCAGTACTTC. Its translation is CASSAPRYDEQYF.